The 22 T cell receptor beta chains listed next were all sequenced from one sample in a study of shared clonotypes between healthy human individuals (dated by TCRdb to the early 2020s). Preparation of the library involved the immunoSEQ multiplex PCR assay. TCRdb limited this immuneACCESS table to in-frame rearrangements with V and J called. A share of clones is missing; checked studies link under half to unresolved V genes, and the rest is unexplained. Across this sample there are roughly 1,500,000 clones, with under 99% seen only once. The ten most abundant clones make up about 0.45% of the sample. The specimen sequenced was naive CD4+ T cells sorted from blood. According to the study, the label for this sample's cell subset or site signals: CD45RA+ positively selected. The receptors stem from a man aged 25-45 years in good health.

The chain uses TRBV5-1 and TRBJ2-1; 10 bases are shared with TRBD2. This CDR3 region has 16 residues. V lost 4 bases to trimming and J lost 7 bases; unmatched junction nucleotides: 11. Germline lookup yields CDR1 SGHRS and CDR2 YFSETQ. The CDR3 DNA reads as TGCGCCAGCAGCGTCGTTCCAGCGGGAGGGGGAAATGAGCAGTTCTTC. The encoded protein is CASSVVPAGGGNEQFF.

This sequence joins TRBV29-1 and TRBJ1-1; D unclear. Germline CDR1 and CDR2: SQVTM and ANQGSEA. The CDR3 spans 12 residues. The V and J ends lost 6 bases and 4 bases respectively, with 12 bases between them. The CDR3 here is CSVRRGATEAFF. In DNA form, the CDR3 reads TGCAGCGTCAGACGTGGCGCCACTGAAGCTTTCTTT.

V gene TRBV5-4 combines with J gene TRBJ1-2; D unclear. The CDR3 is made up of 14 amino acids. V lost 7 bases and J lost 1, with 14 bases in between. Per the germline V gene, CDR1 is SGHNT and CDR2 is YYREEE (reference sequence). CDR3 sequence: CASSPESFNYGYTF. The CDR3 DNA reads TGTGCCAGCTCTCCGGAGTCCTTTAACTATGGCTACACCTTC.

In nucleotides, the CDR3 is TGTGCCAGCAATCCTCAGGGGGCTGTCACAGATACGCAGTATTTT. Translation gives CASNPQGAVTDTQYF. The chain is built from TRBV28 and TRBJ2-3; the match to TRBD1 covers 8 bases. After removal of 7 bases from V and 2 bases from J, the junction contained 8 bases not matched to a gene. This CDR3 has 15 amino acids. Looked up from germline, CDR1 is MDHEN and CDR2 is SYDVKM.

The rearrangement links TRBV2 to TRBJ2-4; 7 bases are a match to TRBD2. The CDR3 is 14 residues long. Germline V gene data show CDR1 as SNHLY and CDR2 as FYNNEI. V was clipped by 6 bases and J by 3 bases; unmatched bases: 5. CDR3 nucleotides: TGTGCCAGCAGCGGACTAGTAGTCAAAAACATTCAGTACTTC. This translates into CASSGLVVKNIQYF.

The CDR3 region has the DNA TGTGCCAGCAGCTTGGCCAAGCAGAACTCTGGAAACACCATATATTTT. It codes for CASSLAKQNSGNTIYF. The chain is built from TRBV5-4 and TRBJ1-3; no reliable D call. The ends were cut back, 0 bases at V and 0 bases at J, with 10 bases in the middle. CDR1 SGHNT and CDR2 YYREEE come from the germline V gene (reference sequence). This CDR3 is built from 16 residues.

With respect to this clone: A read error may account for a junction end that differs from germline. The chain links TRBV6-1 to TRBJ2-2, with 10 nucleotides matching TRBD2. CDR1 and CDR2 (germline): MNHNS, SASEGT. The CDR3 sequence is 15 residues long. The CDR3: CSAGGLGTSTGELFF. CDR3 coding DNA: TGCTCAGCGGGAGGGCTTGGTACGAGCACCGGGGAGCTGTTTTTT.

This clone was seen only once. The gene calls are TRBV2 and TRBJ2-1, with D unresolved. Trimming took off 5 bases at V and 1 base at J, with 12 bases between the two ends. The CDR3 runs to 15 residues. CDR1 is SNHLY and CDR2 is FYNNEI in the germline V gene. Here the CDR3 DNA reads TGTGCCAGCAGTATCAACGCGCCATCCTACAATGAGCAGTTCTTC. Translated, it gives CASSINAPSYNEQFF.

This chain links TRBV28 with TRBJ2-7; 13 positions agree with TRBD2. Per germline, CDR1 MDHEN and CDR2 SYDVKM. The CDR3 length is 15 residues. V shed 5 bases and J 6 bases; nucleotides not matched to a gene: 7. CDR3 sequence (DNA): TGTGCCAGCAGTCCATGGACTAGCGGGAGATCCGAGCAGTACTTC. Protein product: CASSPWTSGRSEQYF.

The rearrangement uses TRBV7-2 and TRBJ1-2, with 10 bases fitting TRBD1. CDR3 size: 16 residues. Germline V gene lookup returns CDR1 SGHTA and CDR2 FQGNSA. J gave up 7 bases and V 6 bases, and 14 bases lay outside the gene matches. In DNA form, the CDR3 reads TGTGCCAGCAGTTACTCTCCGGGACAGGGGACGACTGGCTACACCTTC. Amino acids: CASSYSPGQGTTGYTF.

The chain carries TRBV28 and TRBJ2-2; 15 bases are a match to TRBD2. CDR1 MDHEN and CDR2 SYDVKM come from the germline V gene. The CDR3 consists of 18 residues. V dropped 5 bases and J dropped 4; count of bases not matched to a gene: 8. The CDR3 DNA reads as TGTGCCAGCAGTAAACCGGGACTAGCGGGAGGCCCCACCGGGGAGCTGTTTTTT. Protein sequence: CASSKPGLAGGPTGELFF.

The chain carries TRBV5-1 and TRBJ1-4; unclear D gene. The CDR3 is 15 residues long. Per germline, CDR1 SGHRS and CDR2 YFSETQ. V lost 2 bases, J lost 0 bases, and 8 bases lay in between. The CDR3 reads CASSFNSATNEKLFF. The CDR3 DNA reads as TGCGCCAGCAGCTTTAACAGCGCAACTAATGAAAAACTGTTTTTT.

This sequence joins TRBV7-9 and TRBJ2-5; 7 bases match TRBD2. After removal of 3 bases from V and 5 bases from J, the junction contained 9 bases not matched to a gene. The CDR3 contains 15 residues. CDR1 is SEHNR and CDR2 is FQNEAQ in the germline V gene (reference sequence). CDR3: CASSLGRRGSETQYF. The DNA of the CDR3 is TGTGCCAGCAGCTTGGGGCGGCGCGGGAGTGAGACCCAGTACTTC. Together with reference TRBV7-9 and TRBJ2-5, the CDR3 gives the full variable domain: DTGVSQNPRHKITKRGQNVTFRCDPISEHNRLYWYRQTLGQGPEFLTYFQNEAQLEKSRLLSDRFSAERPKGSFSTLEIQRTEQGDSAMYLCASSLGRRGSETQYFGPGTRLLVL.

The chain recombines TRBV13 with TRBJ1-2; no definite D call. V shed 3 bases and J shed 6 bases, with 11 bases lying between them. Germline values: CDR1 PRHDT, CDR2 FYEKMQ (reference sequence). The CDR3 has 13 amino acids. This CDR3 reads CASSFPRVNGYTF. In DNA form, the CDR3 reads TGTGCCAGCAGCTTTCCAAGGGTCAATGGCTACACCTTC.

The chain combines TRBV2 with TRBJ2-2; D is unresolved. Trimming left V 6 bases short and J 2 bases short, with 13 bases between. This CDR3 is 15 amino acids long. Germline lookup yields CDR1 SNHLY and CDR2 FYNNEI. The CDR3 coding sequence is TGTGCCAGCAGCCTACTTGGTCCCAACACCGGGGAGCTGTTTTTT. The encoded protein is CASSLLGPNTGELFF.

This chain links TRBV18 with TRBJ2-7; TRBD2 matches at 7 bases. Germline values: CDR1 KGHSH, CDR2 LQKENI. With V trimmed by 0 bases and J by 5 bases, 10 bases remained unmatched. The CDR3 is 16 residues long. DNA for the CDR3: TGTGCCAGCTCACCACCGCCTAGCGGAGGGGCCCACGAGCAGTACTTC. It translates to CASSPPPSGGAHEQYF.

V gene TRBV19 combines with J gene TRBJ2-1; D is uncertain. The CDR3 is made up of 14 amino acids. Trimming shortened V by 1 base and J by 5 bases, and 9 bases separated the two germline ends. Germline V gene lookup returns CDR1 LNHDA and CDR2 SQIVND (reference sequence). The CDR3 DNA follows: TGTGCCAGTAGTATAGCCGACGTCAACAATGAGCAGTTCTTC. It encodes CASSIADVNNEQFF.

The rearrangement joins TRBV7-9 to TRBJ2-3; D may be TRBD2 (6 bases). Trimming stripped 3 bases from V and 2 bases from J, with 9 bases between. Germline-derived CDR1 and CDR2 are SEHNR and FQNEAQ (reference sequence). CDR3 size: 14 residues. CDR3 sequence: CASSLSGYTDTQYF. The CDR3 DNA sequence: TGTGCCAGCAGCTTGAGCGGGTACACAGATACGCAGTATTTT.

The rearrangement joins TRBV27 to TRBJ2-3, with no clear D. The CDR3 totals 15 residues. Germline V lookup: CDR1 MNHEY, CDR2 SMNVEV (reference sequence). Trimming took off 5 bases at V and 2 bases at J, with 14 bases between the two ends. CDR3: CASSTGPRPTDTQYF. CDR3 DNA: TGTGCCAGCAGTACCGGCCCTAGGCCCACAGATACGCAGTATTTT.

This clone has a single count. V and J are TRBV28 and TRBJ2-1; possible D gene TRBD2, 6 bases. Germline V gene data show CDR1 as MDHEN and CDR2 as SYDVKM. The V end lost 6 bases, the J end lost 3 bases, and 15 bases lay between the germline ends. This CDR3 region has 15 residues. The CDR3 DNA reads TGTGCCAGCAGGGCGGGACCAAAGGGCTACAATGAGCAGTTCTTC. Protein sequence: CASRAGPKGYNEQFF.

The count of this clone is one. CDR3 in DNA: TGTGCCAGCGGGGTTGCGGGAGGGCCCGACGAGCAGTACTTC. It yields the protein CASGVAGGPDEQYF. V and J are TRBV5-5 and TRBJ2-7, with TRBD2 matching over 9 bases. The CDR3 contains 14 residues. Unmatched junction bases numbered 10, after V lost 7 bases and J lost 5 bases. From germline, CDR1 is SGHKS and CDR2 YYEKEE (reference sequence).

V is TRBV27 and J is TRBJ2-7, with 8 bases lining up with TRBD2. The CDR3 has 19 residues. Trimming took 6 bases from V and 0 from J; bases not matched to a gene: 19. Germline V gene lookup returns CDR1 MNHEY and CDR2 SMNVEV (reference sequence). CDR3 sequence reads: CASSQKPPRGSGDSYEQYF. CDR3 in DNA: TGTGCCAGCAGCCAAAAACCCCCGCGGGGTAGCGGGGACTCCTACGAGCAGTACTTC.